The present T cell receptor beta chain was sequenced within a study of T cells in tumors after PD-1 blockade. At the level of the study: Patients had no prior checkpoint blockade, systemic immunosuppressants, or anti-cancer therapy within 4 weeks.

The table came from immunoSEQ multiplex PCR; TCRdb's copy has only in-frame clones and leaves some out. Among about 1,600 clones listed, about 70% were seen once. This clone is large. This CDR3 spans 15 amino acids. Trimming removed 0 bases from V and 0 bases from J, with 8 bases in between. Looked up from germline, CDR1 is SGDLS and CDR2 is YYNGEE. The rearrangement uses TRBV9 and TRBJ2-3; unclear D gene. This sample comprised tumor tissue, obtained before anti-PD-1 treatment. This TCR derives from a human donor with cutaneous squamous cell carcinoma. CDR3 amino acids: CASSVGQASTDTQYF. CDR3 nucleotide sequence: TGTGCCAGCAGCGTAGGGCAGGCCAGCACAGATACGCAGTATTTT.